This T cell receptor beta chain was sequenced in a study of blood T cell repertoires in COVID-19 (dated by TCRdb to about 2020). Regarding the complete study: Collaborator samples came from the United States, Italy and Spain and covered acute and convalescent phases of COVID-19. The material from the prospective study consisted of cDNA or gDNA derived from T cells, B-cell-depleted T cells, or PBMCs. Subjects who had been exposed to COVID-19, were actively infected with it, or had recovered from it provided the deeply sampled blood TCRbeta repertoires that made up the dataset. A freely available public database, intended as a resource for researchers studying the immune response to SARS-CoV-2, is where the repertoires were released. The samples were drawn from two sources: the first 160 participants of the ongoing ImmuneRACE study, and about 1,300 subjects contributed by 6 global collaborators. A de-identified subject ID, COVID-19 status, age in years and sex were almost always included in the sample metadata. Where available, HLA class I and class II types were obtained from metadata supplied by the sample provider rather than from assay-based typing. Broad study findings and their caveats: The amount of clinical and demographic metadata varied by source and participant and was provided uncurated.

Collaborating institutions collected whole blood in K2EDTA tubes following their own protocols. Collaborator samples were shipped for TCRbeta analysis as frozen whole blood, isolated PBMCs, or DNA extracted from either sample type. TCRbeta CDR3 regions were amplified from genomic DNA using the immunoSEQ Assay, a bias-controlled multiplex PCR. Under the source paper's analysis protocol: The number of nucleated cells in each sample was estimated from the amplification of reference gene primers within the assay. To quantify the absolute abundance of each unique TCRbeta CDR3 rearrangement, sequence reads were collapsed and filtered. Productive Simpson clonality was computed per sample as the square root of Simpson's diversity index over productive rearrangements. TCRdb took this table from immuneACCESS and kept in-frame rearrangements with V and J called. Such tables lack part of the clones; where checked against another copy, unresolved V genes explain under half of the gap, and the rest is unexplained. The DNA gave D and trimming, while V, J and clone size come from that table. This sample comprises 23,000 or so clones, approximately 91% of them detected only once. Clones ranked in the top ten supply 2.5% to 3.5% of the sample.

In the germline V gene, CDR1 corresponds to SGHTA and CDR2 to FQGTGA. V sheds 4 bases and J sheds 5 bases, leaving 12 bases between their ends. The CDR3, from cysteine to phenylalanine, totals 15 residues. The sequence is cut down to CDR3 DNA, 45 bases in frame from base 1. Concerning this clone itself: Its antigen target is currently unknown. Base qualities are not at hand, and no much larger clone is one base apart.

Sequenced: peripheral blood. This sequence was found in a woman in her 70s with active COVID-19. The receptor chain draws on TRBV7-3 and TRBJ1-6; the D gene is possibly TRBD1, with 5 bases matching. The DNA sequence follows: TGTGCCAGCAGCTCCTCCGGGACTAATAATTCACCCCTCCACTTT. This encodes CASSSSGTNNSPLHF.